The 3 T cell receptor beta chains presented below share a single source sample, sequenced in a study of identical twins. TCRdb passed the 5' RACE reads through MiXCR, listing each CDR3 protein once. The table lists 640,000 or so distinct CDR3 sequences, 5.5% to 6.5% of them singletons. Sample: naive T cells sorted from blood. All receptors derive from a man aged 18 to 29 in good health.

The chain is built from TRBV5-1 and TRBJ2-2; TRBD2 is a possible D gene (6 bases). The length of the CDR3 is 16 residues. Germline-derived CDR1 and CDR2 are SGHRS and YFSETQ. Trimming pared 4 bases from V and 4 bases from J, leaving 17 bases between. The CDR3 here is CASSLRGETATGELFF. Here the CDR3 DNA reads TGCGCCAGCAGCCTCCGCGGGGAAACGGCCACCGGGGAGCTGTTTTTT.

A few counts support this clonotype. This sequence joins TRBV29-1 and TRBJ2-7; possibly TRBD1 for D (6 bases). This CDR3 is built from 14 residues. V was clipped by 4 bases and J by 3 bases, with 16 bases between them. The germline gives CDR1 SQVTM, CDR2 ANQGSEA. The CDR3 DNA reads TGCAGCGTTGCACAAGGGGACACCCTCTACGAGCAGTACTTC. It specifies CSVAQGDTLYEQYF.

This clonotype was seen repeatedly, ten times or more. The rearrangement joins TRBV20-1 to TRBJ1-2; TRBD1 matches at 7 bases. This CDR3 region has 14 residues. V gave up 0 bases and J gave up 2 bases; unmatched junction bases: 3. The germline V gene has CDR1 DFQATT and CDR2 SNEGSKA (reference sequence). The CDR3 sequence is CSARDQGGNYGYTF. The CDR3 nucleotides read TGCAGTGCTAGAGATCAGGGGGGCAACTATGGCTACACCTTC.